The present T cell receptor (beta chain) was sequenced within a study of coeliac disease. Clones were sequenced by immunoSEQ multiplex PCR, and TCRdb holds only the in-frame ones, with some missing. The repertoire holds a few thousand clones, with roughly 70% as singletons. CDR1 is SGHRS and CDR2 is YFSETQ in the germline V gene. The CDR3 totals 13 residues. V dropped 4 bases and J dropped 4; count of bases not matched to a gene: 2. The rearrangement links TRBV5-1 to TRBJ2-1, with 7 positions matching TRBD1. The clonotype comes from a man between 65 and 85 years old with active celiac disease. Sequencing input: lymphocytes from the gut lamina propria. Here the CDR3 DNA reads TGCGCCAGCAGCGTGGGACAGTACAATGAGCAGTTCTTC. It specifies CASSVGQYNEQFF. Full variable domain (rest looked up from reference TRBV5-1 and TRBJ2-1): KAGVTQTPRYLIKTRGQQVTLSCSPISGHRSVSWYQQTPGQGLQFLFEYFSETQRNKGNFPGRFSGRQFSNSRSEMNVSTLELGDSALYLCASSVGQYNEQFFGPGTRLTVL.